This T cell receptor (beta chain) was captured by sequencing in a study of identical twins. TCRdb reprocessed the 5' RACE reads with MiXCR, giving one entry per CDR3 protein. The top ten clones hold roughly 7.8% of a sample with some 300,000 distinct CDR3 sequences, over 9% of them seen once. CDR1 MGHRA and CDR2 YSYEKL come from the germline V gene. Trimming took 1 base from V and 2 from J, leaving 12 bases between them. CDR3 length: 16 residues. This clonotype was observed at least ten times. A further study also used this sample, focusing on yellow fever vaccine responses in identical twins.

The chain carries TRBV4-1 and TRBJ1-5; D is possibly TRBD1 (5 bases). The clonotype comes from a woman younger than 35 in good health. Sequenced input: CD8+ T cells sorted from blood. The CDR3 loop reads CASSQVSGGGNQPQHF. CDR3 DNA: TGCGCCAGCAGCCAAGTTAGCGGGGGTGGCAATCAGCCCCAGCATTTT.